These 8 T cell receptor beta chains share one sample of origin, sequenced in a study of OX40 agonist ivuxolimab in advanced cancers. Profiling relied on immunoSEQ multiplex PCR, and the TCRdb table lists in-frame clones only, not all of them. This table holds about 83,000 clones, about 80% found once. The material sequenced was CD4+ or CD8+ T cells sorted from blood, taken in a trial of the OX40 agonist ivuxolimab. Receptor source: an adult with an advanced solid tumor such as melanoma, head and neck, liver or kidney cancer.

Points on this clone: Within the sample, other DNA sequences also encode this same CDR3. This chain uses TRBV5-1 with TRBJ2-5; the D call may be TRBD1 or TRBD2 (5 bases each). Germline assignment: CDR1 SGHRS and CDR2 YFSETQ. Trimming removed 0 bases at V and 5 bases at J, with 11 bases between. The CDR3 has 14 amino acids. The CDR3 DNA is TGCGCCAGCAGCTTGGGAGGGGTAGGGGAGACCCAGTACTTC. It specifies CASSLGGVGETQYF.

The rearrangement joins TRBV28 to TRBJ2-5, with 7 bases matching TRBD1. This CDR3 spans 16 amino acids. CDR1 MDHEN and CDR2 SYDVKM come from the germline V gene. Trimming removed 8 bases from V and 0 bases from J; junction bases left unmatched: 12. Here the CDR3 reads CASRRRGPRYQETQYF. The CDR3 nucleotides read TGTGCCAGCCGGAGAAGGGGGCCCCGGTACCAAGAGACCCAGTACTTC.

The chain combines TRBV9 with TRBJ2-5, with D possibly TRBD2 on 5 matching bases. The CDR3 is made up of 14 amino acids. The germline V gene has CDR1 SGDLS and CDR2 YYNGEE. V dropped 4 bases and J dropped 0 bases, with 10 bases sitting between them. CDR3: CASSPSGNQETQYF. In DNA form, the CDR3 reads TGTGCCAGCAGCCCATCCGGGAACCAAGAGACCCAGTACTTC.

CDR3 protein: CASTNRYSGELFF. The CDR3 coding sequence is TGTGCCAGCACCAACAGGTACTCCGGGGAGCTGTTTTTT. The V gene is TRBV9, the J gene TRBJ2-2, with a possible D match to TRBD1 (5 bases). Per germline, CDR1 SGDLS and CDR2 YYNGEE. The CDR3 sequence is 13 residues long. V lost 6 bases and J lost 6, with 12 bases in between.

The gene calls are TRBV18 and TRBJ2-1; 13 nucleotides match TRBD2. V shed 5 bases and J 6 bases; nucleotides not matched to a gene: 7. Germline CDR1 and CDR2: KGHSH and LQKENI. CDR3 size: 16 residues. The CDR3 nucleotides read TGTGCCAGCTCATCCCGACTAGCGGGGGGTGGCAATGAGCAGTTCTTC. This codes for CASSSRLAGGGNEQFF.

This chain links TRBV7-9 with TRBJ2-7, with D perhaps matching TRBD2 (6 bases). Between the trimmed V and J ends, which lost 7 bases and 4 bases, there was a span of 8 bases. Germline assignment: CDR1 SEHNR and CDR2 FQNEAQ (reference sequence). The CDR3 length is 11 residues. This CDR3 is CASTGEYEQYF. CDR3 nucleotide sequence: TGTGCCAGCACGGGAGAGTACGAGCAGTACTTC. The complete variable domain, with remaining parts taken from reference TRBV7-9 and TRBJ2-7, reads DTGVSQNPRHKITKRGQNVTFRCDPISEHNRLYWYRQTLGQGPEFLTYFQNEAQLEKSRLLSDRFSAERPKGSFSTLEIQRTEQGDSAMYLCASTGEYEQYFGPGTRLTVT.

The chain carries TRBV6-6 and TRBJ2-3; 9 bases are shared with TRBD1. This CDR3 region has 16 residues. With V trimmed by 5 bases and J by 3 bases, 9 bases remained unmatched. The germline CDR1 and CDR2 sequences are MNHNY and SVGAGI (reference sequence). Here the CDR3 DNA reads TGTGCCAGCAGTGCCACGGGACAGGGAAGTACAGATACGCAGTATTTT. As protein: CASSATGQGSTDTQYF.

This chain links TRBV29-1 with TRBJ1-2; no reliable D call. This CDR3 contains 14 residues. The germline gives CDR1 SQVTM, CDR2 ANQGSEA. V was pared by 5 bases and J by 8 bases, with 21 bases between. CDR3 in amino acids: CSVSAGSGEWGYTF. As DNA, the CDR3 is TGCAGCGTTAGCGCGGGATCCGGGGAGTGGGGCTACACCTTC.